This T cell receptor (beta chain) derives from a study of blood T cell repertoires in COVID-19. Across the study: Collection of acute and convalescent COVID-19 samples took place in the United States, Italy and Spain. Sources were T cells, B-cell-depleted T cells, or PBMCs; the material itself was cDNA or gDNA.

Germline CDR1 reads MNHEY; CDR2 reads SVGAGI. Deletions cut 2 bases from V and 2 bases from J, with 7 bases between. The CDR3 has 13 residues. As processed by the authors: Nucleated cell number was recorded as an estimate derived from reference gene primer amplification. Repertoires were generated with immunoSEQ multiplex PCR, while TCRdb's copy carries only in-frame clones and drops some. The V and J calls and clone size are taken from that table; D and trimming were inferred from the DNA. The sample contains 150,000 to 200,000 clones, around 84% of which appear only once. The chain uses TRBV6-5 and TRBJ2-7; no definite D call. The specimen sequenced was peripheral blood. The TCR originated in a man aged 35 to 55 with active or convalescent COVID-19. CDR3 sequence (DNA): TGTGCCAGCAGTTACGCCAACACCTACGAGCAGTACTTC. Translation gives CASSYANTYEQYF.